The next 19 T cell receptor beta chains were all read from a single sample in a study of blood T cell repertoires in COVID-19. Clones were sequenced by immunoSEQ multiplex PCR, and TCRdb holds only the in-frame ones, with some missing. The profile shows about 480,000 clones, over 75% of them singletons. The sample taken for sequencing was PBMCs or T cells enriched from blood (not recorded which). The source of these receptors is a woman between 40 and 55 years old who had recovered from COVID-19.

J is TRBJ1-4 and V is TRBV29-1; no clear D. Germline loops: CDR1 SQVTM, CDR2 ANQGSEA. CDR3 size: 13 residues. With 7 bases removed from V and 1 base from J, the gap between germline ends came to 10 bases. The CDR3 loop is CSATTVTNEKLFF. The CDR3 DNA reads TGCAGCGCCACCACAGTAACTAATGAAAAACTGTTTTTT. Based on the CDR3 plus reference TRBV29-1 and TRBJ1-4, the full variable domain is SAVISQKPSRDICQRGTSLTIQCQVDSQVTMMFWYRQQPGQSLTLIATANQGSEATYESGFVIDKFPISRPNLTFSTLTVSNMSPEDSSIYLCSATTVTNEKLFFGSGTQLSVL.

The chain employs TRBV5-8 and TRBJ1-2; D remains unclear. This CDR3 is built from 15 residues. V was clipped by 1 base and J by 0 bases, with 10 bases between them. Germline CDR1 reads SGHTS; CDR2 reads YDEGEE. CDR3 in amino acids: CASSLLGVTNYGYTF. CDR3 coding DNA: TGTGCCAGCAGCTTGTTGGGAGTGACTAACTATGGCTACACCTTC.

This chain connects TRBV14 to TRBJ2-7; 12 bases align to TRBD2. V trimming: 3 bases; J trimming: 4 bases; junction bases outside the gene matches: 7. This CDR3 has 16 residues. The germline V gene has CDR1 SGHDN and CDR2 FVKESK. In nucleotides, the CDR3 is TGTGCCAGCAGCCACGAGACTAGCGGGAGCCCTTACGAGCAGTACTTC. Translation gives CASSHETSGSPYEQYF.

This sequence joins TRBV6-5 and TRBJ2-7; D ambiguous. V lost 5 bases and J lost 4, with 9 bases in between. The CDR3 consists of 12 residues. Per germline, CDR1 MNHEY and CDR2 SVGAGI. In DNA, the CDR3 is TGTGCCAGCAGTCACCTTACTTACGAGCAGTACTTC. This gives the protein CASSHLTYEQYF.

The rearrangement joins TRBV5-1 to TRBJ1-2; 10 nucleotides match TRBD1. The CDR3 extends over 15 amino acids. The germline V gene has CDR1 SGHRS and CDR2 YFSETQ. Trimming cost V 4 bases and J 6 bases; bases outside gene matches: 9. The CDR3: CASSRPGQGLDGYTF. The CDR3 bases are TGCGCCAGCAGCCGGCCGGGACAGGGGCTAGATGGCTACACCTTC.

This clone was seen only once. This chain connects TRBV2 to TRBJ2-2; perhaps TRBD2 as D (5 bases). V lost 1 base and J lost 6, with 6 bases in between. This CDR3 is built from 13 residues. Germline loops: CDR1 SNHLY, CDR2 FYNNEI. CDR3: CASSEGRAGELFF. The CDR3 DNA reads TGTGCCAGCAGTGAAGGGCGGGCCGGGGAGCTGTTTTTT.

J is TRBJ2-7 and V is TRBV7-9; 8 positions match TRBD1. Unmatched junction bases numbered 1, after V lost 3 bases and J lost 0 bases. The CDR3 is 14 amino acids. Germline lookup yields CDR1 SEHNR and CDR2 FQNEAQ (reference sequence). The CDR3 coding sequence is TGTGCCAGCAGCTTGGGACAGGACTCCTACGAGCAGTACTTC. This gives the protein CASSLGQDSYEQYF.

The V and J genes are TRBV30 and TRBJ2-3; 11 bases fit TRBD2. Germline CDR1 and CDR2: GTSNPN and SVGIG (reference sequence). The CDR3 has 19 amino acids. The ends lost 2 bases at V and 0 bases at J; junction bases unmatched: 13. CDR3 protein: CAWSYAGTSGKTSTDTQYF. CDR3 in DNA: TGTGCCTGGAGTTACGCTGGGACTAGCGGAAAAACTAGCACAGATACGCAGTATTTT.

CDR3 DNA sequence: TGTGCCAGTAGTGAAGGGACTAGTTCGTTTAATGAGCAGTTCTTC. Amino acid sequence: CASSEGTSSFNEQFF. J is TRBJ2-1 and V is TRBV19; TRBD2 matches at 8 bases. Germline V gene data show CDR1 as LNHDA and CDR2 as SQIVND (reference sequence). The V segment lost 5 bases and the J segment 7 bases; nucleotides outside the gene matches: 10. This CDR3 region has 15 residues.

CDR3 region: CAWAKDRGNTEAFF. The DNA for the CDR3 is TGTGCCTGGGCGAAGGACAGGGGGAACACTGAAGCTTTCTTT. The rearrangement uses TRBV30 and TRBJ1-1; 9 nucleotides match TRBD1. The CDR3 has 14 residues. V shed 5 bases, J shed 1 base, and the junction held 5 bases outside the gene matches. Germline values: CDR1 GTSNPN, CDR2 SVGIG (reference sequence).

A remark on this clone: In the same sample, other DNA sequences code for this CDR3. The chain has TRBV9 and TRBJ2-7; no clear D gene. V lost 0 bases, J lost 2 bases, and 9 bases lay in between. In germline, CDR1 is SGDLS, CDR2 YYNGEE. The CDR3 extends over 14 amino acids. The CDR3 spells CASSVGGGTYEQYF. DNA for the CDR3: TGTGCCAGCAGCGTAGGAGGCGGAACCTACGAGCAGTACTTC.

This clone showed up just a few times. The V and J genes are TRBV4-2 and TRBJ2-7; weak D call: TRBD1 (6 bases). This CDR3 contains 15 residues. Germline CDR1 LGHNA, CDR2 YNFKEQ. V was trimmed by 1 base and J by 3 bases, leaving 13 bases between them. CDR3 coding DNA: TGTGCCAGCAGCCAAGCGCGACGACAGGACTACGAGCAGTACTTC. Translated: CASSQARRQDYEQYF.

The rearrangement links TRBV7-9 to TRBJ1-4, with 7 positions matching TRBD1. The CDR3 runs to 19 residues. Germline V gives CDR1 SEHNR, CDR2 FQNEAQ (reference sequence). V was clipped by 3 bases and J by 1 base; unmatched bases: 14. CDR3: CASSFIWDSRVVTNEKLFF. The DNA for the CDR3 is TGTGCCAGCAGCTTTATATGGGACAGCCGCGTGGTAACTAATGAAAAACTGTTTTTT.

The chain links TRBV6-5 to TRBJ2-2; TRBD2 agrees at 11 bases. The CDR3 runs 15 residues. Germline values: CDR1 MNHEY, CDR2 SVGAGI. The junction had 7 bases not matched to a gene; V was cut back by 6 bases and J by 7 bases. The DNA for the CDR3 is TGTGCCAGCAGGCGTCTAGCGGGAGGAGGCGGGGAGCTGTTTTTT. Translation gives CASRRLAGGGGELFF.

This clone has just a few counts. The V call is TRBV7-8, the J call TRBJ2-1; 11 bases are shared with TRBD2. This CDR3 is 14 amino acids long. J gave up 14 bases and V 5 bases, and 11 bases lay outside the gene matches. The V gene's germline CDR1 is SGHVS and CDR2 FQNEAQ. The CDR3 loop is CASSLRTSGRGEFF. DNA of the CDR3: TGTGCCAGCAGCCTCAGGACTAGCGGGCGCGGGGAGTTCTTC.

The chain carries TRBV5-1 and TRBJ1-4; the D is unclear. The germline V and J ends were trimmed by 7 bases and 8 bases, with 24 bases remaining between them. The CDR3 runs 16 residues. The germline V gene has CDR1 SGHRS and CDR2 YFSETQ. The CDR3 loop is CASCKDRPSAGEKLFF. CDR3 sequence (DNA): TGCGCCAGCTGCAAAGACCGCCCTTCGGCGGGGGAAAAACTGTTTTTT.

This chain joins TRBV7-9 and TRBJ1-1; D may be TRBD1 (6 bases). With 0 bases removed from V and 6 bases from J, the gap between germline ends came to 11 bases. The CDR3 runs 14 residues. CDR1 is SEHNR, CDR2 FQNEAQ, per germline (reference sequence). DNA of the CDR3: TGTGCCAGCAGCTTAGCGTCAGGGGACCCTGAAGCTTTCTTT. It translates to CASSLASGDPEAFF.

The chain couples TRBV2 to TRBJ2-1; 12 nucleotides match TRBD2. This CDR3 is 16 amino acids long. Germline V lookup: CDR1 SNHLY, CDR2 FYNNEI. V shed 2 bases and J 8 bases; nucleotides not matched to a gene: 7. The CDR3 here is CASSERTSGILDEQFF. The CDR3, as DNA: TGTGCCAGCAGTGAACGGACTAGCGGGATCCTGGATGAGCAGTTCTTC.

V usage is TRBV7-9 and J usage is TRBJ1-1; a weak D match, TRBD1 (6 bases). CDR3 length: 19 residues. The V end was cut by 5 bases, the J end by 3 bases, with 28 bases between. Germline V CDR1 and CDR2: SEHNR, FQNEAQ (reference sequence). The CDR3 spells CASSPRIRGRGAEDTEAFF. The CDR3 DNA follows: TGTGCCAGCAGCCCCCGTATCAGGGGCCGGGGCGCAGAGGACACTGAAGCTTTCTTT.